One sample yielded the 12 T cell receptor beta chains listed below, sequenced in a study of cytomegalovirus exposure and HLA in healthy donors. A multiplex PCR was run with 60 Vbeta primers and 13 Jbeta primers. TCRdb's table, derived via immunoSEQ multiplex PCR, lists solely in-frame clones and lacks some. Its listing shows tens of thousands of clones. The sample taken for sequencing was PBMCs. The origin of the receptors is a woman aged 35 to 49 in good health and CMV-seropositive.

V usage is TRBV18 and J usage is TRBJ2-7; D possibly corresponds to TRBD2 (6 bases). This CDR3 has 19 amino acids. Germline CDR1 is KGHSH and CDR2 is LQKENI. The ends were cut back, 0 bases at V and 1 base at J, with 22 bases in the middle. The CDR3 region has the DNA TGTGCCAGCTCACCACCCGTCCTGGGGCGGGATGGGGTATCCTACGAGCAGTACTTC. It translates to CASSPPVLGRDGVSYEQYF.

The chain combines TRBV7-8 with TRBJ2-5; maybe TRBD1 (6 bases). The germline V gene has CDR1 SGHVS and CDR2 FQNEAQ. This CDR3 comprises 14 residues. V was pared by 1 base and J by 4 bases, with 10 bases between. CDR3 DNA: TGTGCCAGCAGCTTAGTTCACAGGGTAGAGACCCAGTACTTC. Protein sequence: CASSLVHRVETQYF.

This rearrangement joins TRBV9 to TRBJ2-5; 8 nucleotides line up with TRBD1. The CDR3 is 14 amino acids. Germline CDR1 SGDLS, CDR2 YYNGEE. V gave up 3 bases and J gave up 4 bases; unmatched junction bases: 5. The CDR3 spells CASSETGGRETQYF. In DNA form, the CDR3 reads TGTGCCAGCAGCGAAACAGGGGGAAGAGAGACCCAGTACTTC. Looking up the rest from reference TRBV9 and TRBJ2-5 gives the full variable domain: DSGVTQTPKHLITATGQRVTLRCSPRSGDLSVYWYQQSLDQGLQFLIQYYNGEERAKGNILERFSAQQFPDLHSELNLSSLELGDSALYFCASSETGGRETQYFGPGTRLLVL.

The chain has TRBV6-1 and TRBJ2-3; unclear D gene. The CDR3 spans 15 residues. The V gene's germline CDR1 is MNHNS and CDR2 SASEGT. V lost 6 bases and J 6 bases, leaving 19 bases between the germline ends. CDR3 bases: TGTGCCAGCAGCCCTGGGCCCGCCGGTTTGGATACGCAGTATTTT. This codes for CASSPGPAGLDTQYF.

As concerns this clone: The same CDR3 is also encoded by other DNA sequences in this sample. The V and J genes are TRBV5-1 and TRBJ2-1, with TRBD2 identical over 7 bases. In germline, CDR1 is SGHRS, CDR2 YFSETQ. CDR3 size: 14 residues. V gave up 0 bases and J gave up 4 bases; unmatched junction bases: 1. The CDR3 coding sequence is TGCGCCAGCAGCTTGGGGGGGGGATACAATGAGCAGTTCTTC. Its protein product is CASSLGGGYNEQFF.

The V call is TRBV28, the J call TRBJ2-5, with 7 bases that match TRBD1. The germline V gene has CDR1 MDHEN and CDR2 SYDVKM. The junction had 3 bases not matched to a gene; V was cut back by 3 bases and J by 2 bases. The CDR3 totals 14 residues. The CDR3, as DNA: TGTGCCAGCAGTTTCCCGGGACAGCAAGAGACCCAGTACTTC. It specifies CASSFPGQQETQYF.

The chain's CDR3 is CASSSLWAGVHEQYF. For the CDR3, the DNA is TGTGCCAGCAGTTCTCTATGGGCAGGGGTCCACGAGCAGTACTTC. The rearrangement uses TRBV6-5 and TRBJ2-7; TRBD1 might be the D (6 bases). V lost 4 bases, J lost 5 bases, and 18 bases lay in between. Per germline, CDR1 MNHEY and CDR2 SVGAGI. The CDR3 spans 15 residues.

The chain combines TRBV19 with TRBJ1-5, with 9 bases matching TRBD1. In germline, CDR1 is LNHDA, CDR2 SQIVND (reference sequence). Unmatched junction bases numbered 6, after V lost 3 bases and J lost 6 bases. This CDR3 is built from 15 residues. The CDR3 nucleotides read TGTGCCAGTAGTATGGGGACAGGGCTCCGTCAGCCCCAGCATTTT. Encoded protein: CASSMGTGLRQPQHF.

The CDR3, as DNA: TGTGCCAGCAGCTTAGTCCAGGGCAGCTATAATTCACCCCTCCACTTT. It is translated as CASSLVQGSYNSPLHF. V gene TRBV13 combines with J gene TRBJ1-6, with D possibly matching TRBD1 (5 bases). Trimming took 1 base from V and 3 from J, leaving 10 bases between them. In germline, CDR1 is PRHDT, CDR2 FYEKMQ (reference sequence). The CDR3 covers 16 residues.

This sequence joins TRBV4-1 and TRBJ2-2; 8 nucleotides line up with TRBD2. The J segment lost 3 bases and the V segment lost 0 bases, leaving 3 bases of the junction unmatched. The CDR3 has 16 amino acids. From germline, CDR1 is MGHRA and CDR2 YSYEKL. The CDR3 DNA reads TGCGCCAGCAGCCAAGACGTAGCGGGATACACCGGGGAGCTGTTTTTT. As protein: CASSQDVAGYTGELFF.

The chain employs TRBV30 and TRBJ1-2, with D possibly matching TRBD1 (5 bases). The CDR3 totals 12 residues. From germline, CDR1 is GTSNPN and CDR2 SVGIG (reference sequence). V was shortened by 2 bases and J by 1 base, with 5 bases between the two germline ends. This chain's CDR3 is CAWSRGNYGYTF. CDR3 nucleotides: TGTGCCTGGAGTAGGGGTAACTATGGCTACACCTTC. Full variable domain (outside the CDR3, taken from reference TRBV30 and TRBJ1-2): SQTIHQWPATLVQPVGSPLSLECTVEGTSNPNLYWYRQAAGRGLQLLFYSVGIGQISSEVPQNLSASRPQDRQFILSSKKLLLSDSGFYLCAWSRGNYGYTFGSGTRLTVV.

V gene TRBV19 combines with J gene TRBJ2-5; 12 bases match TRBD2. Germline V gene sequence: CDR1 LNHDA, CDR2 SQIVND (reference sequence). Trimming at V came to 4 bases and at J to 2 bases, leaving 11 bases not matched to a gene. The CDR3 covers 18 residues. In DNA, the CDR3 is TGTGCCAGTAGTACTCGACTAGCGGGAGAGAAGGGGCAAGAGACCCAGTACTTC. Translation gives CASSTRLAGEKGQETQYF.